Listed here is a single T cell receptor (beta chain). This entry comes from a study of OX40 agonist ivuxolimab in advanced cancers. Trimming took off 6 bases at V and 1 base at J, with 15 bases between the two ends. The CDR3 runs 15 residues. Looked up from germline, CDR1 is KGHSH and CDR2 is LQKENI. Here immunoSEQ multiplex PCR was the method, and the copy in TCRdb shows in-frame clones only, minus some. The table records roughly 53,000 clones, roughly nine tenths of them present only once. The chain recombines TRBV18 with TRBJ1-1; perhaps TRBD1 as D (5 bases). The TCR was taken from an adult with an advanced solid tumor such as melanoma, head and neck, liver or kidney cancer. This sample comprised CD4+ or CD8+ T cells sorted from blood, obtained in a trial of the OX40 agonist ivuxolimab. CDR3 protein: CASSPNGGENTEAFF. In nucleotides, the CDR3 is TGTGCCAGCTCCCCCAACGGAGGGGAGAACACTGAAGCTTTCTTT. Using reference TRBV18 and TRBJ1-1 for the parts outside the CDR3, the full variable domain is NAGVMQNPRHLVRRRGQEARLRCSPMKGHSHVYWYRQLPEEGLKFMVYLQKENIIDESGMPKERFSAEFPKEGPSILRIQQVVRGDSAAYFCASSPNGGENTEAFFGQGTRLTVV.